Following are 2 T cell receptor beta chains from one sample sequenced in a study of T-cell reconstitution after alpha-beta-depleted transplantation in children. Preparation of the TCRbeta library involved a method that used unique molecular identifiers. Via MiXCR, TCRdb re-called the PCR reads, giving one row per CDR3 protein. The data contain almost 250,000 distinct CDR3 sequences, under 30% of them singletons. The sample in question was PBMCs, obtained before TCRalphabeta/CD19-depleted stem cell transplant. These receptor sequences come from a girl aged 2-15 years with Fanconi anemia, due to receive a stem cell transplant.

The V and J genes are TRBV20-1 and TRBJ2-1; D call uncertain. Trimming removed 3 bases from V and 0 bases from J, with 12 bases in between. The CDR3 totals 15 residues. The germline V gene encodes CDR1 DFQATT and CDR2 SNEGSKA (reference sequence). This CDR3 is CSASNRISSYNEQFF. CDR3 nucleotide sequence: TGCAGTGCTAGCAATCGGATCAGCTCCTACAATGAGCAGTTCTTC.

The rearrangement links TRBV5-1 to TRBJ2-3, with 12 bases identical to TRBD2. The CDR3 has 12 residues. With 2 bases clipped from V and 13 bases from J, the junction kept 2 bases outside the gene matches. Germline V CDR1 and CDR2: SGHRS, YFSETQ. The CDR3 DNA is TGCGCCAGCAGCTTCCCTAGCGGGGGGGAGTATTTT. It translates to CASSFPSGGEYF. Using reference TRBV5-1 and TRBJ2-3 for the parts outside the CDR3, the full variable domain is KAGVTQTPRYLIKTRGQQVTLSCSPISGHRSVSWYQQTPGQGLQFLFEYFSETQRNKGNFPGRFSGRQFSNSRSEMNVSTLELGDSALYLCASSFPSGGEYFGPGTRLTVL.